The 6 T cell receptor beta chains below come from one sample, sequenced in a study of CD8 T cells in Susac syndrome (dated by TCRdb to the late 2010s). Library preparation employed the immunoSEQ multiplex PCR assay. RNA was extracted using the RNeasy kit, and about 0.45 to 1 microgram was reverse transcribed with random hexamers. TCRdb trimmed public reads at Q25 via fastp, called clones via MiXCR and kept in-frame beta chains. CDR3 protein duplicates are merged, each entry listing the most common genes and DNA. The sample table shows 140,000 or so distinct CDR3 sequences, and 90% to 96% are seen once. The top ten clonotypes cover 0.065% to 0.1% of the sample. Specimen: CD4+ T cells from PBMCs. The receptors shown here come from a human donor with Susac syndrome.

The V call is TRBV3-1, the J call TRBJ2-7; no clear D gene. V lost 4 bases and J lost 4, with 14 bases in between. The CDR3 runs to 14 residues. Germline assignment: CDR1 LGHDT and CDR2 YNNKEL (reference sequence). The CDR3 nucleotides are TGTGCCAGCAGCCGCGAGATAGGGCTGTACGAGCAGTACTTC. It translates to CASSREIGLYEQYF.

The J gene is TRBJ2-3, the V gene TRBV2, with unresolved D. This CDR3 region has 14 residues. With 3 bases removed from V and 2 bases from J, the gap between germline ends came to 9 bases. Germline lookup yields CDR1 SNHLY and CDR2 FYNNEI. The CDR3 coding sequence is TGTGCCAGCAGTGAGCCCGGCTCCACAGATACGCAGTATTTT. Amino acids: CASSEPGSTDTQYF.

This clonotype was recorded only once. The chain has TRBV12-3 or TRBV12-4 and TRBJ2-5; unclear D gene. Between the trimmed V and J ends, which lost 2 bases and 5 bases, there was a span of 9 bases. This CDR3 has 13 residues. DNA of the CDR3: TGTGCCAGCAGTTTACGGAGCCGGGAGACCCAGTACTTC. Amino acid sequence: CASSLRSRETQYF.

This clonotype has just one count. The chain is built from TRBV20-1 and TRBJ1-4; D might be TRBD1 (5 bases). Trimming stripped 6 bases from V and 8 bases from J, with 10 bases between. CDR1 is DFQATT and CDR2 is SNEGSKA in the germline V gene (reference sequence). The CDR3 has 11 amino acids. The CDR3 region is CSAKGREKLFF. CDR3 coding DNA: TGCAGTGCCAAGGGGAGGGAAAAACTGTTTTTT.

The CDR3 DNA reads as TGTGCCAGCAGCTTAGATGTCCAAGAGACCCAGTACTTC. It translates to CASSLDVQETQYF. This chain uses TRBV7-6 with TRBJ2-5; D gene uncertain. V lost 1 base, J lost 1 base, and 4 bases lay in between. Germline CDR1 is SGHVS and CDR2 is FNYEAQ. The CDR3 loop spans 13 amino acids.

The chain links TRBV4-2 to TRBJ2-7; D uncertain. Trimming took 0 bases from V and 2 from J, leaving 17 bases between them. CDR1 LGHNA and CDR2 YNFKEQ come from the germline V gene. The CDR3 is 17 amino acids. CDR3 nucleotides: TGTGCCAGCAGCCAAGAGCCCCTTGACCAGGTTGCCTACGAGCAGTACTTC. This gives the protein CASSQEPLDQVAYEQYF.